A selection of T cell receptor beta chains follows, all from one sample in a study of blood T cell repertoires in COVID-19. The method was immunoSEQ multiplex PCR; TCRdb's version includes in-frame clones alone and lacks a portion of them. The table includes 100,000 to 150,000 clones, approximately 82% detected once. The sample was peripheral blood. These receptors all stem from a man aged 40-49 years with active or convalescent COVID-19. Each CDR3 is given with its conserved first and last residue. A D gene is named only where the DNA matches it firmly. Size values are once, few and many counts, or a class for expanded clones, and some rows have none.

TRBV10-3	TRBJ2-1	TRBD1	-	TGTGCCATCAGTGGAGAAGGGGGCATTGAGCAGTTCTTC	CAISGEGGIEQFF
TRBV5-4	TRBJ1-1	-	-	TGTGCCAGCACCACAGGACAAAAGAACACTGAAGCTTTCTTT	CASTTGQKNTEAFF
TRBV7-9	TRBJ1-1	-	-	TGTGCCAGCAGCTTAGGACGCCAGGGAAATGAAGCTTTCTTT	CASSLGRQGNEAFF
TRBV7-9	TRBJ1-1	-	few	TGTGCCAGCAGCCCCGGGGATCGGCTGTACACTGAAGCTTTCTTT	CASSPGDRLYTEAFF
TRBV5-1	TRBJ1-2	-	-	TGCGCCAGCAGCTTGGACCAGTTTGGCTACACCTTC	CASSLDQFGYTF
TRBV5-6	TRBJ1-6	TRBD1	-	TGTGCCAGCAGCTTAAGGGGGCGGGTGAGATCACCCCTCCACTTT	CASSLRGRVRSPLHF
TRBV5-4	TRBJ2-1	-	-	TGTGCCAGCAGCCAGTGGGCGGGGAATCGGAATGAGCAGTTCTTC	CASSQWAGNRNEQFF
TRBV5-4	TRBJ1-6	-	-	TGTGCCAGCAGCAAGGACAAATCTTATTCACCCCTCCACTTT	CASSKDKSYSPLHF
TRBV5-5	TRBJ1-5	-	-	TGTGCCAGCAGCTTGGGGACAGTGGGCAATCAGCCCCAGCATTTT	CASSLGTVGNQPQHF
TRBV10-3	TRBJ2-1	-	few	TGTGCCATCTGGGATGGGAGCTACAATGAGCAGTTCTTC	CAIWDGSYNEQFF
TRBV2	TRBJ2-7	-	-	TGTGCCAGCAGTGCTCCCCGGGCTGGGGCTAGCGCCAAATACGAGCAGTACTTC	CASSAPRAGASAKYEQYF
TRBV5-4	TRBJ2-7	-	-	TGTGCCAGCAGCCCTGAAAAAGGGTCCGGGGCCTACGAGCAGTACTTC	CASSPEKGSGAYEQYF
TRBV19	TRBJ1-5	TRBD1	once	TGTGCCAGTAGTATCGCGACAGGGGCCAGCAATCAGCCCCAGCATTTT	CASSIATGASNQPQHF
TRBV6-5	TRBJ2-1	-	-	TGTGCCAGTACGTCTCCCGGGACTCCGCAGTTCTTC	CASTSPGTPQFF
TRBV19	TRBJ1-6	-	-	TGTGCCAGTAATAGCCCCAGTACCAATTCACCCCTCCACTTT	CASNSPSTNSPLHF
TRBV24-1	TRBJ2-2	TRBD1	-	TGTGCCACCAGTGACCCTGGGACAGGGGGGGAGCTGTTTTTT	CATSDPGTGGELFF
TRBV6-5	TRBJ2-2	-	-	TGTGCCATCAAGAGGGGGACGAACACCGGGGAGCTGTTTTTT	CAIKRGTNTGELFF
TRBV20-1	TRBJ2-1	-	-	TGCAGTGCTAGGCCAGGGCAAGAGCAGTTCTTC	CSARPGQEQFF
TRBV6-5	TRBJ1-5	-	once	TGTGCCAGCAAGTCCGGGACAAATAGCAATCAGCCCCAGCATTTT	CASKSGTNSNQPQHF
TRBV6-1	TRBJ2-7	TRBD1	-	TGTGCCAGCAGTGACACGGACAGGGGTGGGGAGCAGTACTTC	CASSDTDRGGEQYF
TRBV9	TRBJ1-6	TRBD1	-	TGTGCCAGCAGCCCCCGGGGACAGGGGAATTCACCCCTCCACTTT	CASSPRGQGNSPLHF
TRBV4-2	TRBJ1-1	-	-	TGTGCCAGCAGCCAAATCGACGGGGGAGGGACTGAAGCTTTCTTT	CASSQIDGGGTEAFF
TRBV2	TRBJ2-2	-	-	TGTGCCAGCAGTACAGGACAGAACACCGGGGAGCTGTTTTTT	CASSTGQNTGELFF
TRBV30	TRBJ2-2	-	-	TGTGCCTGGGGGGGGCCTATCGGGGAGCTGTTTTTT	CAWGGPIGELFF
TRBV4-1	TRBJ1-4	TRBD1	-	TGCGCCAGCAGCCAAGGTCCGGGACAGAGGGAAAAACTGTTTTTT	CASSQGPGQREKLFF
TRBV6-1	TRBJ1-2	TRBD1	few	TGTGCCAGCAGTGATAGGACAGGGGATGGCTACACCTTC	CASSDRTGDGYTF
TRBV25-1	TRBJ1-1	TRBD1	-	TGTGCCAGCAGACCGGGACAGGAGGTGAACACTGAAGCTTTCTTT	CASRPGQEVNTEAFF
TRBV7-2	TRBJ1-4	TRBD1	-	TGTGCCAGCAGCAGAGGGGACAGGCTTAATGAAAAACTGTTTTTT	CASSRGDRLNEKLFF
TRBV5-1	TRBJ2-2	TRBD1	-	TGCGCCAGCAGGACAGGGGACGCCGGGGAGCTGTTTTTT	CASRTGDAGELFF